This T cell receptor beta chain was recovered during a study of technical replicates of blood from a handful of donors. Clones were read by immunoSEQ multiplex PCR, and TCRdb kept only the in-frame ones, dropping some. This sample carries roughly 13,000 clones, 65% to 85% of them seen once, and the ten largest clones take about 12%. Trimming shortened V by 0 bases and J by 0 bases, and 15 bases separated the two germline ends. Germline CDR1 and CDR2: GTSNPN and SVGIG (reference sequence). The CDR3 is made up of 16 amino acids. The sequence was collected from a human donor in good health. The chain links TRBV30 to TRBJ2-7; weak D call: TRBD1 (6 bases). The sequencing sample was made of PBMCs. For the CDR3, the DNA is TGTGCCTGGAGTGTACGAGGGCAGGGGCGCTCCTACGAGCAGTACTTC. This sequence encodes CAWSVRGQGRSYEQYF.